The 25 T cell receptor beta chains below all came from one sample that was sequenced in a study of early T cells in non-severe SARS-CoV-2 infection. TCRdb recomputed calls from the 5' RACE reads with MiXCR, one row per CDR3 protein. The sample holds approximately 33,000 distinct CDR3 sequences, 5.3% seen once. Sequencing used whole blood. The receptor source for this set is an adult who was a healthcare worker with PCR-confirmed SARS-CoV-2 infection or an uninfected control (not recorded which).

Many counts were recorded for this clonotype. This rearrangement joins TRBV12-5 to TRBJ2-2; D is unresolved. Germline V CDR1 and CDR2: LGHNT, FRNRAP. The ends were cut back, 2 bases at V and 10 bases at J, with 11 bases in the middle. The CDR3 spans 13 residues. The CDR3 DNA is TGTGCTAGTGGTTTGCCCCTTCGCGAGGAGCTGTTTTTT. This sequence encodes CASGLPLREELFF.

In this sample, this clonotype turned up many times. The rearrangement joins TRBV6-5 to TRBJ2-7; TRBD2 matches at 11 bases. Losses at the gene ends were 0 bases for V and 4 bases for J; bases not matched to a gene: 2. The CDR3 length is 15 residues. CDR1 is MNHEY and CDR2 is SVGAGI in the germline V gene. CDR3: CASSYSTSGTYEQYF. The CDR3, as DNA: TGTGCCAGCAGTTACTCGACTAGCGGGACATACGAGCAGTACTTC.

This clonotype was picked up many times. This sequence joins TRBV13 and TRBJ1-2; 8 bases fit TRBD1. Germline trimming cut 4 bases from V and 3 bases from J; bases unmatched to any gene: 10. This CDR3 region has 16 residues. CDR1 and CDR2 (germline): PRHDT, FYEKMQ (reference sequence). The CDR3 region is CASSSQMTGDDYGYTF. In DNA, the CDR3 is TGTGCCAGCAGCTCCCAAATGACAGGGGACGACTATGGCTACACCTTC.

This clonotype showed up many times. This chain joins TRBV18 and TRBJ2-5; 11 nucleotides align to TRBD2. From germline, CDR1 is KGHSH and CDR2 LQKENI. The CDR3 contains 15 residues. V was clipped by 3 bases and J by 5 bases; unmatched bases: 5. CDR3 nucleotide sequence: TGTGCCAGCTCACCCTCACTAGCGGGGGTGGAGACCCAGTACTTC. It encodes CASSPSLAGVETQYF.

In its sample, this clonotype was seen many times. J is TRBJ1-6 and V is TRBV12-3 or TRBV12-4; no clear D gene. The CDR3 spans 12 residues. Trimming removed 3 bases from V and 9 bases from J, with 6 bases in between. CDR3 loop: CASSFQGSPLHF. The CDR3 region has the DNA TGTGCCAGCAGTTTTCAAGGTTCACCCCTCCACTTT.

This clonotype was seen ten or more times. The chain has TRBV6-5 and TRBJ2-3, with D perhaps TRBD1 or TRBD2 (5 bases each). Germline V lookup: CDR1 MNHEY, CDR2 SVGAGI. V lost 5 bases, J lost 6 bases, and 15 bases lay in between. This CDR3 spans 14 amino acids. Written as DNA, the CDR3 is TGTGCCAGCAGTCTCCGGGACCCCGGGGATACGCAGTATTTT. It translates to CASSLRDPGDTQYF.

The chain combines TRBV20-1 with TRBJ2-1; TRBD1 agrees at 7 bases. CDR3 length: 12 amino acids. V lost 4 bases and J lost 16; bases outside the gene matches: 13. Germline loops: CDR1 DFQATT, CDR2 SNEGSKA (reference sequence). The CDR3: CSATYRGQLGFF. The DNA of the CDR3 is TGCAGTGCTACATACAGGGGTCAGTTGGGATTCTTC.

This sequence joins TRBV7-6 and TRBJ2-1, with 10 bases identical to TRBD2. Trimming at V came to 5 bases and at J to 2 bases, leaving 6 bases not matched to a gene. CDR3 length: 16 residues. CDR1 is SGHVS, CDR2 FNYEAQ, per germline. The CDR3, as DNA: TGTGCCAGCAGCATCAGCGGGGGGGCTACCTACAATGAGCAGTTCTTC. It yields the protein CASSISGGATYNEQFF.

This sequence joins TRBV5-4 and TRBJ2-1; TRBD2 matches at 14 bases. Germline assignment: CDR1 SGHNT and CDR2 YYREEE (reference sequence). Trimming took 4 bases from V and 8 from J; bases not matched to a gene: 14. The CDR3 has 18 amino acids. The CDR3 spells CASSSGLAGGGSIDEQFF. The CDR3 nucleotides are TGTGCCAGCAGCAGTGGACTAGCGGGGGGCGGTTCCATTGATGAGCAGTTCTTC.

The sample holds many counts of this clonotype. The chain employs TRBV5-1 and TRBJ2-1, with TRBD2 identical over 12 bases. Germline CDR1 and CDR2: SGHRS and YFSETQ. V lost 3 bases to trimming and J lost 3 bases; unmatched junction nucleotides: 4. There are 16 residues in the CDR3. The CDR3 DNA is TGCGCCAGCAGCTCCTCGACTAGCGGGAGCTACAATGAGCAGTTCTTC. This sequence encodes CASSSSTSGSYNEQFF.

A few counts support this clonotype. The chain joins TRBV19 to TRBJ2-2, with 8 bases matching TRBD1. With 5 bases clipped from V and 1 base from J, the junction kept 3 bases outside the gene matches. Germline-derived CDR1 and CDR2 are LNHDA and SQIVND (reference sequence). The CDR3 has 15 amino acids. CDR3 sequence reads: CASSPGTGNTGELFF. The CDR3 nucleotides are TGTGCCAGTAGTCCAGGGACAGGGAACACCGGGGAGCTGTTTTTT.

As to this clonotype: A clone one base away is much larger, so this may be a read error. DNA of the CDR3: TGTGCCAGCAGCGTTACTAGCGGGGGTGATTCGCAGTATTTT. Translation gives CASSVTSGGDSQYF. The chain employs TRBV9 and TRBJ2-3, with 11 bases that match TRBD2. Germline assignment: CDR1 SGDLS and CDR2 YYNGEE. The CDR3 has 14 amino acids. The V gene end was trimmed by 2 bases and the J gene end by 10 bases; junction bases not matched to a gene: 6.

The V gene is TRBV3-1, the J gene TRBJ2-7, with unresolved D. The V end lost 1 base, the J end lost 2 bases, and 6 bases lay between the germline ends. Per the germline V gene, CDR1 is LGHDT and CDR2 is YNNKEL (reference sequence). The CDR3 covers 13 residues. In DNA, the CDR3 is TGTGCCAGCAGCCAAGCAGGCCCCTACGAGCAGTACTTC. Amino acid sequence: CASSQAGPYEQYF.

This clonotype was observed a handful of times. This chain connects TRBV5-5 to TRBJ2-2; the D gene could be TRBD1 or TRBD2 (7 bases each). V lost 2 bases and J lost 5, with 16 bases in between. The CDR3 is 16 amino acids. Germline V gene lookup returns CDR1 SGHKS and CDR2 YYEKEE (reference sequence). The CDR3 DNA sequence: TGTGCCAGCAGCTTCTACAGGGGAGGGGAAACCGGGGAGCTGTTTTTT. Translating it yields CASSFYRGGETGELFF.

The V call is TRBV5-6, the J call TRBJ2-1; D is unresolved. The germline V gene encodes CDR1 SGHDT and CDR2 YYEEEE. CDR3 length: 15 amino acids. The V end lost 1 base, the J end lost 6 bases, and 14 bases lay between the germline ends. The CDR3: CASSLIDSTGNEQFF. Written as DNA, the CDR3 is TGTGCCAGCAGCTTGATTGATTCCACGGGCAATGAGCAGTTCTTC.

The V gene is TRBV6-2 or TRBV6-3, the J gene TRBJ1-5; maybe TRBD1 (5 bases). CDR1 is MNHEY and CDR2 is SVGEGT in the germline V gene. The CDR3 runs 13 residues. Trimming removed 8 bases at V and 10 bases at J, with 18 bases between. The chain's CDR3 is CASREAFGGPQHF. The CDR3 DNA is TGTGCCAGCCGGGAGGCATTCGGGGGACCCCAGCATTTT.

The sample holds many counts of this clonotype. The CDR3 DNA follows: TGCAGCGGAAGACAGGGGGCTAGTAGCACAGATACGCAGTATTTT. This sequence encodes CSGRQGASSTDTQYF. The V and J genes are TRBV29-1 and TRBJ2-3; the match to TRBD1 covers 10 bases. Trimming removed 7 bases from V and 0 bases from J; junction bases left unmatched: 7. The CDR3 has 15 amino acids. Germline loops: CDR1 SQVTM, CDR2 ANQGSEA.

This CDR3 is CASSLSGVRNNEQFF. The CDR3 nucleotides are TGTGCCAGCAGTTTGTCCGGAGTTCGTAACAATGAGCAGTTCTTC. The chain employs TRBV12-3 or TRBV12-4 and TRBJ2-1; D not resolved. The V end lost 3 bases, the J end lost 5 bases, and 14 bases lay between the germline ends. The CDR3 has 15 residues.

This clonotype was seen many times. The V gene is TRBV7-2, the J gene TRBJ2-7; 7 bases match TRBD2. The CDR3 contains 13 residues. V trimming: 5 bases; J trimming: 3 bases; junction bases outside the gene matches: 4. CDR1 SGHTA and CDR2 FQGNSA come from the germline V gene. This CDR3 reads CASSRLAVYEQYF. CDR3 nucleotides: TGTGCCAGCAGCCGGCTAGCGGTCTACGAGCAGTACTTC.

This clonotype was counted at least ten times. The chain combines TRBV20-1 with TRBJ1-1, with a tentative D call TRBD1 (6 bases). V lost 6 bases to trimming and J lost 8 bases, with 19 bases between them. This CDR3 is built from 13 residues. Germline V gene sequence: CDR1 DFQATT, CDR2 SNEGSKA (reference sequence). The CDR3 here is CSALLGAQAEAFF. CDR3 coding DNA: TGCAGTGCGCTTCTGGGGGCGCAAGCCGAAGCTTTCTTT.

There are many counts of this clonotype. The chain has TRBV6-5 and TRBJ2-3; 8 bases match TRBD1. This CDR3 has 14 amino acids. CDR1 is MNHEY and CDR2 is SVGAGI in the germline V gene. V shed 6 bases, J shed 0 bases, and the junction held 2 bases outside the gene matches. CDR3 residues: CASRWDRSTDTQYF. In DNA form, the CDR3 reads TGTGCCAGCAGGTGGGACAGGAGCACAGATACGCAGTATTTT.

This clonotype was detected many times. CDR3 sequence: CASSPQGNEQYF. The CDR3 nucleotides read TGCGCCAGCAGCCCTCAGGGGAACGAGCAGTACTTC. This sequence joins TRBV5-1 and TRBJ2-7, with D tentatively TRBD1 (6 bases). The V gene's germline CDR1 is SGHRS and CDR2 YFSETQ. The CDR3 totals 12 residues. Trimming removed 4 bases at V and 5 bases at J, with 10 bases between.

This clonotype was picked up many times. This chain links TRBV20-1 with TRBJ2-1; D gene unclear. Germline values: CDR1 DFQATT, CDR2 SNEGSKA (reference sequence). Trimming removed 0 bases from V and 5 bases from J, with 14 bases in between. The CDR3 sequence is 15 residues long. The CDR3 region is CSARDFLPVDNEQFF. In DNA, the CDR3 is TGCAGTGCTAGAGATTTCCTCCCGGTCGACAATGAGCAGTTCTTC.

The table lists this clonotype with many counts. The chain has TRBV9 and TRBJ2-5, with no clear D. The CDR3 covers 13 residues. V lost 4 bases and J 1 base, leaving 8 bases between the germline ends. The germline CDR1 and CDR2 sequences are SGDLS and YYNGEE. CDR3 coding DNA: TGTGCCAGCAGCAACACACCCCAAGAGACCCAGTACTTC. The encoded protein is CASSNTPQETQYF.

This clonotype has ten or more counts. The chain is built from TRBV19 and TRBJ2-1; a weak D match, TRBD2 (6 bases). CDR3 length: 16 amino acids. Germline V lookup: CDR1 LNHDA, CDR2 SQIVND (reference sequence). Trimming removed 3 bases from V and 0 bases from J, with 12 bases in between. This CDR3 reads CASSILALSSYNEQFF. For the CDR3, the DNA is TGTGCCAGTAGTATTCTAGCGCTTAGCTCCTACAATGAGCAGTTCTTC.